This TCR beta chain was found in a study of cytomegalovirus exposure and HLA in healthy donors. General study results and limits: A previous analysis found most TCR beta V segments productive roughly 90% or roughly 30% of the time. Presence/absence analyses assumed roughly uniform sequencing depth across donors, which may not hold. Later work associated 16,951 TCR beta sequences with HLA alleles at 0.05 false discovery rate.

The PCR had 60 Vbeta and 13 Jbeta primers. The table came from immunoSEQ multiplex PCR; TCRdb's copy has only in-frame clones and leaves some out. The sample holds 200,000 to 250,000 clones, 80% to 90% seen once. Comments on this clone: Its antigen is undetermined.

CDR1 is SGDLS and CDR2 is YYNGEE in the germline V gene. J was trimmed by 3 bases and V by 4 bases; bases with no gene match: 8. CDR3 length: 15 residues. The donors were healthy bone marrow donors. This chain connects TRBV9 to TRBJ2-7; 9 bases map to TRBD2. The sequenced material came from PBMCs. This TCR was recovered from a man aged 25-45 years in good health and CMV-seronegative. CDR3 sequence reads: CASSLSSGANYEQYF. In nucleotides, the CDR3 is TGTGCCAGCAGCCTCTCTAGCGGGGCTAACTACGAGCAGTACTTC.